This T cell receptor beta chain was recovered during a study of blood T cell repertoires in COVID-19 (dated by TCRdb to 2018 to 2020). Looking at the study overall: Samples covering the acute and convalescent phases of COVID-19 were provided by collaborators in the United States, Italy and Spain. The material from the prospective study consisted of cDNA or gDNA derived from T cells, B-cell-depleted T cells, or PBMCs. Subjects who had been exposed to COVID-19, were actively infected with it, or had recovered from it provided the deeply sampled blood TCRbeta repertoires that made up the dataset. The repertoires were made available in a free public database intended to serve as a resource for research on the immune response to SARS-CoV-2. The samples were drawn from the first 160 participants of the ongoing ImmuneRACE study and from 1,200 or so subjects provided by 6 global collaborators. The sample metadata nearly always contained a de-identified subject ID, COVID-19 status, age in years and sex. HLA class I and class II types, where available, came from metadata supplied by the sample provider rather than from assay-based typing. Points the paper makes about the study in general: How much clinical and demographic metadata was included differed by source and by participant, and the metadata was provided uncurated.

Points on this clone: Its antigen has not been determined. It has no much larger one-base neighbor in the sample; base qualities were not kept.

TCRbeta CDR3 regions were amplified from genomic DNA using the immunoSEQ Assay, a bias-controlled multiplex PCR. The study's processing was this. Nucleated cell counts per sample were estimated from amplification of reference gene primers within the assay. To quantify the absolute abundance of each unique TCRbeta CDR3 rearrangement, sequence reads were collapsed and filtered. Productive Simpson clonality was computed per sample as the square root of Simpson's diversity index over productive rearrangements. TCRdb carries this immuneACCESS record with in-frame sequences only. Its versions omit some clonotypes, under half of them owing to an unresolved V gene in the studies checked, with the rest unexplained. V, J and clone size are taken as reported in that table, and D and trimming were inferred from the DNA itself. This sample comprises under 300,000 clones, around 81% of them detected only once. The ten largest clones add up to roughly 3.1% of the sample.

The germline V gene (reference sequence) yields LNHDA for CDR1 and SQIVND for CDR2. V is pruned by 5 bases and J by 10 bases, leaving 5 bases of the junction without a gene match. There are 14 amino acids in the CDR3, from cysteine to phenylalanine inclusive. The DNA shown is the 42-base CDR3, in frame from base 1. Participants in the prospective study were enrolled through a virtual design, were aged roughly 18 to 100 years, and lived in 24 United States geographic areas. To assign participants to cohorts, the prospective study relied on clinical history that participants themselves reported in a screening survey and a study questionnaire. ImmuneRACE Cohort 3 recovered participants were defined by two consecutive negative NP/OP PCR tests, healthcare professional clearance, or symptom resolution. Mobile phlebotomists in the prospective study collected whole blood, serum and a nasopharyngeal or oropharyngeal swab from every participant. Over an approximately 2-month period, participants in the prospective study had the option of providing additional blood draws and questionnaires. Before DNA extraction, prospective study blood samples were shipped either frozen or at room temperature.

Sequencing used PBMCs or T cells enriched from blood (not recorded which). The chain is made from TRBV19 and TRBJ1-6; 10 of the junction bases match TRBD1. The sequence was obtained from a man in his forties or fifties who had recovered from COVID-19. CDR3 region: CASSGQGEGSPLHF. The sequenced DNA: TGTGCCAGTAGTGGACAGGGGGAAGGGTCACCCCTCCACTTT.